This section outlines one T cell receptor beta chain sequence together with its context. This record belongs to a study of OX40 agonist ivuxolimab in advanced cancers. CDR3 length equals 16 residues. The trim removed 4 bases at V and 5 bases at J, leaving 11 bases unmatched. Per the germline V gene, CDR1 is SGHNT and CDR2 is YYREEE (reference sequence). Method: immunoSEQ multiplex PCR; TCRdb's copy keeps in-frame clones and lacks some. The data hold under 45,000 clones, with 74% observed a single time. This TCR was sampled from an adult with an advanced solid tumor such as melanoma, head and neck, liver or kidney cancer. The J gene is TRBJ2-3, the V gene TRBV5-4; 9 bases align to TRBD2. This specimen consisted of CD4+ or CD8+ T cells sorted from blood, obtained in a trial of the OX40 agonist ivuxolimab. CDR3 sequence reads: CASSPGGAGGQDTQYF. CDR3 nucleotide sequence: TGTGCCAGCAGCCCGGGAGGAGCGGGGGGCCAAGATACGCAGTATTTT.